This TCR beta chain originates from a study of CD8+ T cells in alopecia areata. General study results and limits: Patients showed less clear TCR sequence sharing than mice, possibly partly because of HLA diversity. Given one nonresponder, whether baseline CD8+ expansion relates to response remains uncertain. Especially in alopecia totalis/universalis, lesional scalp showed greater clonality than normal scalp did.

From germline, CDR1 is SQVTM and CDR2 ANQGSEA. The V segment lost 8 bases and the J segment 4 bases; nucleotides outside the gene matches: 8. The length of the CDR3 is 13 residues. Sequencing used cDNA as its template, made by extracting RNA and reverse transcribing it. TCRdb keeps only in-frame clones here, not all; method: immunoSEQ multiplex PCR. The sample includes 150,000 to 250,000 clones, 45% to 75% of them seen just once. Noted treatment: oral pan-JAK inhibitor, 5-10 mg twice daily. PBMCs served as the source from which CD4+ and CD8+ T cells were sorted. With regard to this clone: What it binds is unknown.

The chain is built from TRBV29-1 and TRBJ1-2, with TRBD1 matching over 9 bases. The material sequenced was CD4+ T cells sorted from blood, taken at week 4, from a patient treated with tofacitinib. This receptor was taken from a human donor with alopecia areata. This chain's CDR3 is CSSRTGVSYGYTF. The CDR3 DNA sequence: TGCAGCTCTAGGACAGGGGTATCCTATGGCTACACCTTC.